These T cell receptor beta chains were read from a single sample in a study of blood T cell repertoires in COVID-19. TCRdb's copy holds only in-frame clones and misses some; the assay was immunoSEQ multiplex PCR. The table has 150,000 or so clones, roughly 91% seen once. Sequenced: peripheral blood. These receptors were taken from a man in his late teens or twenties with acute or convalescent COVID-19. CDR3s include the opening cysteine and the closing phenylalanine or tryptophan. The D gene is left open where the match is weak. Expanded clones get a size class; other rows say once, few or many, or leave the size out.

TGTGCCAGCAGTTATGGCAGTTGGGCTTTCTTT,CASSYGSWAFF,once,TRBJ1-1,.,TRBV12-3/TRBV12-4
TGTGCCAGCAGCCTGGGACAGGGGATCCAAGAGACCCAGTACTTC,CASSLGQGIQETQYF,once,TRBJ2-5,TRBD1,TRBV11-3
TGTGCCAGCAGTTTGTTGGGGGACAACCAAGCGGCTTTCTTT,CASSLLGDNQAAFF,.,TRBJ1-1,.,TRBV27
TGTGCCAGCAGCTTTTTAGGAGGTGGAGCTTTCTTT,CASSFLGGGAFF,.,TRBJ1-1,.,TRBV11-2
TGTGCCAGCAGCTTGCGATCGCTGTCCGGGGGAACTGAAGCTTTCTTT,CASSLRSLSGGTEAFF,.,TRBJ1-1,.,TRBV5-6
TGTGCCAGCAGCCCCGGGACAGGGTACAATGAGCAGTTCTTC,CASSPGTGYNEQFF,.,TRBJ2-1,TRBD1,TRBV11-1
TGCAGCGTTAACGTAGGGGTCGGGGAGCTGTTTTTT,CSVNVGVGELFF,.,TRBJ2-2,.,TRBV29-1
TGTGCCACCAGTGACCCTACCGGCAGGGGGCCTTCTGGAGGCTACACCTTC,CATSDPTGRGPSGGYTF,once,TRBJ1-2,TRBD1,TRBV24-1
TGTGCCAGCAGTGAAAGAAAAGGCAGCGCGTACTTCTACGAGCAGTACTTC,CASSERKGSAYFYEQYF,.,TRBJ2-7,.,TRBV2
TGCGCCAGCAGCCATCCCCCCAGGGACAGGGATAATGAGCAGTTCTTC,CASSHPPRDRDNEQFF,.,TRBJ2-1,TRBD1,TRBV4-1
TGTGCCAGCAGCTCCGGGACAGGGAAAGGTTCGGGTCAGCCCCAGCATTTT,CASSSGTGKGSGQPQHF,.,TRBJ1-5,TRBD1,TRBV7-9
TGTGCCAGCAGCCATCGCGACAGGGTGGGCTATGGCTACACCTTC,CASSHRDRVGYGYTF,.,TRBJ1-2,TRBD1,TRBV3-1/TRBV3-2
TGCGCCAGCAGCTTGGTGGCAGGGGGCAATTCACCCCTCCACTTT,CASSLVAGGNSPLHF,.,TRBJ1-6,TRBD1,TRBV5-1
TGCGCCAGCAGCCAAGGTCTGACAGTTAGGCTCCGTGGCTACACCTTC,CASSQGLTVRLRGYTF,.,TRBJ1-2,.,TRBV4-1
TGTGCCAGCAGCTCGTCCACAGATACGCAGTATTTT,CASSSSTDTQYF,.,TRBJ2-3,.,TRBV6-5
TGTGCCAGCAGCACCCTGCAGGGGGCGACGAACACTGAAGCTTTCTTT,CASSTLQGATNTEAFF,.,TRBJ1-1,TRBD1,TRBV9